This T cell receptor (beta chain) was sequenced in a study of early stage breast cancer tumors. Study-wide results and limits: Tumor and normal breast were distinguished via blood comparison in about 90% of the 16 patients.

Concerning this clone: Its matching antigen is unknown.

The germline CDR1 and CDR2 sequences are MNHEY and SVGAGI. V lost 2 bases, J lost 0 bases, and 7 bases lay in between. The CDR3 covers 14 residues. TCRdb's table, derived via immunoSEQ multiplex PCR, lists solely in-frame clones and lacks some. The sample consists of tens of thousands of clones, over 60% of them appearing once. The J gene is TRBJ1-1, the V gene TRBV6-5; D unclear. Sequences were obtained from blood. This TCR came from a person aged 30 to 39 with breast cancer. The CDR3 is CASSYGEMNTEAFF. CDR3 nucleotides: TGTGCCAGCAGTTACGGGGAGATGAACACTGAAGCTTTCTTT.